This is a list of T cell receptor beta chains from one sample in a study of blood T cell repertoires in COVID-19. Assay used: immunoSEQ multiplex PCR; TCRdb lists only in-frame clones, some missing. The sample has about 28,000 clones, about 90% seen once. The sequenced sample was peripheral blood. These receptors originate from a human donor in a cohort sampled during active COVID-19. CDR3s include the opening cysteine and the closing phenylalanine or tryptophan. The order of the fields is V gene, J gene, CDR3 length, D gene, clone size, CDR3 protein, CDR3 DNA. D genes are given only for firm matches. Size is omitted from some rows. Given values are once, few, many or a class for expanded clones.

v_call: TRBV9; j_call: TRBJ2-7; cdr3_length: 13; d_call: TRBD2; clone_size: NA; cdr3_aa: CASSTTSGGEQYF; cdr3_nt: TGTGCCAGCAGCACGACTAGCGGGGGTGAGCAGTACTTC
v_call: TRBV2; j_call: TRBJ2-7; cdr3_length: 13; d_call: TRBD1; clone_size: NA; cdr3_aa: CASSTGGSYEQYF; cdr3_nt: TGTGCCAGCAGTACAGGGGGCTCCTACGAGCAGTACTTC
v_call: TRBV7-9; j_call: TRBJ2-7; cdr3_length: 13; d_call: TRBD1; clone_size: NA; cdr3_aa: CASSPSGTGEQYF; cdr3_nt: TGTGCCAGCAGTCCTTCCGGGACAGGGGAGCAGTACTTC
v_call: TRBV5-1; j_call: TRBJ2-5; cdr3_length: 16; d_call: TRBD1; clone_size: once; cdr3_aa: CASSSQPTGGRETQYF; cdr3_nt: TGCGCCAGCAGCTCCCAACCTACAGGGGGCAGGGAGACCCAGTACTTC
v_call: TRBV2; j_call: TRBJ2-1; cdr3_length: 17; d_call: TRBD2; clone_size: NA; cdr3_aa: CASSPLGGLALYNEQFF; cdr3_nt: TGTGCCAGCTCCCCCCTGGGGGGACTAGCCCTCTACAATGAGCAGTTCTTC
v_call: TRBV18; j_call: TRBJ1-2; cdr3_length: 15; d_call: TRBD1; clone_size: NA; cdr3_aa: CASSPGTGEFGGYTF; cdr3_nt: TGTGCCAGCTCACCAGGGACAGGGGAATTTGGAGGCTACACCTTC
v_call: TRBV5-1; j_call: TRBJ1-1; cdr3_length: 15; d_call: NA; clone_size: NA; cdr3_aa: CASSSRGIMNTEAFF; cdr3_nt: TGCGCCAGCAGCTCCCGGGGGATAATGAACACTGAAGCTTTCTTT
v_call: TRBV6-1; j_call: TRBJ1-2; cdr3_length: 14; d_call: NA; clone_size: NA; cdr3_aa: CASSEAGGDYGYTF; cdr3_nt: TGTGCCAGCAGTGAAGCTGGAGGGGACTATGGCTACACCTTC
v_call: TRBV6-2/TRBV6-3; j_call: TRBJ2-3; cdr3_length: 14; d_call: TRBD2; clone_size: NA; cdr3_aa: CASSGLAAQDTQYF; cdr3_nt: TGTGCCAGCAGCGGACTAGCGGCTCAAGATACGCAGTATTTT
v_call: TRBV19; j_call: TRBJ1-1; cdr3_length: 13; d_call: NA; clone_size: NA; cdr3_aa: CASSPGGGPEAFF; cdr3_nt: TGTGCCAGTAGCCCGGGGGGAGGGCCTGAAGCTTTCTTT
v_call: TRBV21-1; j_call: TRBJ1-2; cdr3_length: 15; d_call: NA; clone_size: NA; cdr3_aa: CASSKGRLRPYGYTF; cdr3_nt: TGTGCCAGCAGCAAAGGGAGATTGCGCCCCTATGGCTACACCTTC
v_call: TRBV11-1; j_call: TRBJ2-5; cdr3_length: 16; d_call: NA; clone_size: NA; cdr3_aa: CASRPGRGLYQETQYF; cdr3_nt: TGTGCCAGCAGACCGGGCAGGGGCCTTTACCAAGAGACCCAGTACTTC
v_call: TRBV3-1/TRBV3-2; j_call: TRBJ2-5; cdr3_length: 16; d_call: NA; clone_size: NA; cdr3_aa: CASRQEGGDRQETQYF; cdr3_nt: TGTGCCAGCAGACAAGAAGGGGGGGATCGCCAAGAGACCCAGTACTTC
v_call: TRBV6-6; j_call: TRBJ2-3; cdr3_length: 13; d_call: TRBD2; clone_size: NA; cdr3_aa: CASSAGGADTQYF; cdr3_nt: TGTGCCAGCAGCGCGGGGGGTGCAGATACGCAGTATTTT
v_call: TRBV19; j_call: TRBJ2-3; cdr3_length: 16; d_call: TRBD2; clone_size: NA; cdr3_aa: CASSLLAGPSTDTQYF; cdr3_nt: TGTGCCAGTAGTCTACTAGCGGGGCCTAGCACAGATACGCAGTATTTT
v_call: TRBV29-1; j_call: TRBJ1-5; cdr3_length: 14; d_call: TRBD1; clone_size: few; cdr3_aa: CSARTGHSNQPQHF; cdr3_nt: TGCAGCGCCCGGACAGGGCATAGCAATCAGCCCCAGCATTTT
v_call: TRBV19; j_call: TRBJ2-7; cdr3_length: 13; d_call: NA; clone_size: NA; cdr3_aa: CASSTDGGDEQYF; cdr3_nt: TGTGCCAGTAGCACGGACGGGGGAGACGAGCAGTACTTC
v_call: TRBV6-2/TRBV6-3; j_call: TRBJ2-7; cdr3_length: 12; d_call: TRBD1; clone_size: NA; cdr3_aa: CASSSGTGEQYF; cdr3_nt: TGTGCCAGCAGTTCAGGGACAGGAGAGCAGTACTTC
v_call: TRBV7-3; j_call: TRBJ2-3; cdr3_length: 13; d_call: NA; clone_size: once; cdr3_aa: CASSFNRADTQYF; cdr3_nt: TGTGCCAGCAGCTTCAACAGGGCCGATACGCAGTATTTT
v_call: TRBV5-1; j_call: TRBJ1-6; cdr3_length: 17; d_call: TRBD1; clone_size: NA; cdr3_aa: CASSRTYRDSQNSPLHF; cdr3_nt: TGCGCCAGCAGCCGCACCTACCGGGACAGCCAGAATTCACCCCTCCACTTT
v_call: TRBV7-3; j_call: TRBJ1-1; cdr3_length: 12; d_call: NA; clone_size: once; cdr3_aa: CASSSQGIGAFF; cdr3_nt: TGTGCCAGCAGCTCTCAGGGGATTGGAGCTTTCTTT
v_call: TRBV6-5; j_call: TRBJ1-2; cdr3_length: 14; d_call: TRBD1; clone_size: NA; cdr3_aa: CASSFMTGGDGYTF; cdr3_nt: TGTGCCAGCAGCTTCATGACAGGGGGAGACGGCTACACCTTC
v_call: TRBV7-6; j_call: TRBJ2-3; cdr3_length: 17; d_call: TRBD2; clone_size: NA; cdr3_aa: CASSITSGGVSTDTQYF; cdr3_nt: TGTGCCAGCAGCATAACTAGCGGGGGGGTTAGCACAGATACGCAGTATTTT
v_call: TRBV5-4; j_call: TRBJ1-3; cdr3_length: 16; d_call: NA; clone_size: NA; cdr3_aa: CASSPPPTGSGNTIYF; cdr3_nt: TGTGCCAGCAGCCCACCCCCCACGGGCTCTGGAAACACCATATATTTT
v_call: TRBV6-5; j_call: TRBJ2-3; cdr3_length: 14; d_call: NA; clone_size: NA; cdr3_aa: CASSYGQAVGTQYF; cdr3_nt: TGTGCCAGCAGTTACGGGCAGGCAGTAGGTACGCAGTATTTT
v_call: TRBV18; j_call: TRBJ1-6; cdr3_length: 16; d_call: NA; clone_size: NA; cdr3_aa: CASSRTYRDGNSPLHF; cdr3_nt: TGTGCCAGCTCACGCACCTACAGGGATGGCAATTCACCCCTCCACTTT